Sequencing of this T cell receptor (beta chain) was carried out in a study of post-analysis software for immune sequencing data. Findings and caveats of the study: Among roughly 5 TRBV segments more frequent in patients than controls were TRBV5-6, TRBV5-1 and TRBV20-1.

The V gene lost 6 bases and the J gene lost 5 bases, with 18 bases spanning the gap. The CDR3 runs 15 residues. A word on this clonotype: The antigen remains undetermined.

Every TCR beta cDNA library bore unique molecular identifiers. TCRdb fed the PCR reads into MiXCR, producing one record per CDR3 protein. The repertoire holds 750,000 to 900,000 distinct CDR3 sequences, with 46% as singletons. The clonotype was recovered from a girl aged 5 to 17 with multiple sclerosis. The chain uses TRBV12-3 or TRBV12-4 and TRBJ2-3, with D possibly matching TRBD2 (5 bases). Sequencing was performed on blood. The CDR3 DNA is TGTGCCAGCAGCCGCACCGGGGTTGTAGAAGATACGCAGTATTTT. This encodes CASSRTGVVEDTQYF.